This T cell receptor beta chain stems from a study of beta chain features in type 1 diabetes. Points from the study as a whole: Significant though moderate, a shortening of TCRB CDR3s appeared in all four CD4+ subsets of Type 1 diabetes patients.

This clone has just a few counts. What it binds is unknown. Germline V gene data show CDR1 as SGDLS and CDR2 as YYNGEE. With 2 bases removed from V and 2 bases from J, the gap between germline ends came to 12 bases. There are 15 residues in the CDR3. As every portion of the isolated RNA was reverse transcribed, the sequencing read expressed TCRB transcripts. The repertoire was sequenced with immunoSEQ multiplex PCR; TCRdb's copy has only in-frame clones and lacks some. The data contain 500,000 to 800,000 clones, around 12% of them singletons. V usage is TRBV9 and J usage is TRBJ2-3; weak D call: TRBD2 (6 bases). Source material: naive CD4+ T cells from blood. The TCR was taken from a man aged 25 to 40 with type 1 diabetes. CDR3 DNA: TGTGCCAGCAGCGTTCAGGCGGGGAACACAGATACGCAGTATTTT. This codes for CASSVQAGNTDTQYF.